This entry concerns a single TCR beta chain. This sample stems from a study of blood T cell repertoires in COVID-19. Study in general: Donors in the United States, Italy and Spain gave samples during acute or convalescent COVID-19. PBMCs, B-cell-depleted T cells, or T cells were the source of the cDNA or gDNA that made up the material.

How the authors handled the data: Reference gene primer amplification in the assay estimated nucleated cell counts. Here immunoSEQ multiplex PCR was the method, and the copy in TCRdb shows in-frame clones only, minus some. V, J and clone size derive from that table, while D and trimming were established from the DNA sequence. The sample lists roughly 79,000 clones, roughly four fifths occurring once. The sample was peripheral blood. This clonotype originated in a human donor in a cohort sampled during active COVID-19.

CDR3 sequence (DNA): TGTGCCAGCAGCTCCCCCGACAGGGACTTTAATCAGCCCCAGCATTTT. This translates into CASSSPDRDFNQPQHF. The chain joins TRBV7-2 to TRBJ1-5, with 7 bases matching TRBD1. J gave up 4 bases and V 4 bases, and 10 bases lay outside the gene matches. Germline loops: CDR1 SGHTA, CDR2 FQGNSA. The length of the CDR3 is 16 residues.